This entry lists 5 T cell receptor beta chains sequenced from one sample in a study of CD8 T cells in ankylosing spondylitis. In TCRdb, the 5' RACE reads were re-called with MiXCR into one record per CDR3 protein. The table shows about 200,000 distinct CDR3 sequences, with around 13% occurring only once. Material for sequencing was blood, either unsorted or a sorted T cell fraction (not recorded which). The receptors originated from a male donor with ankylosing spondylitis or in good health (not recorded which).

CDR3 nucleotide sequence: TGTGCCAGCAGTTCGACCGGGGTAGCGGGAGGAGAGACCCAGTACTTC. The encoded protein is CASSSTGVAGGETQYF. This chain joins TRBV12-3 or TRBV12-4 and TRBJ2-5; 10 bases match TRBD2. This CDR3 is 16 amino acids long. The V segment lost 4 bases and the J segment 4 bases; nucleotides outside the gene matches: 9.

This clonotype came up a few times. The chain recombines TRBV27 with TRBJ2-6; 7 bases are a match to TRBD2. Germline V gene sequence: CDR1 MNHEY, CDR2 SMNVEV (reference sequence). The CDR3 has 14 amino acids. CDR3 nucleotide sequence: TGTGTCTCTCCCCGGGAGGCTGGGGCCAACGTCCTGACTTTC. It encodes CVSPREAGANVLTF.

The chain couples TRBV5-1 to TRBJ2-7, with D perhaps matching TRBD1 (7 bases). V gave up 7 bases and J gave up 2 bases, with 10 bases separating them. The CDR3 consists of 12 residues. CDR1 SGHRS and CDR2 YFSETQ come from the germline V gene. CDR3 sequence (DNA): TGCGCCAGCGGCGGGACAGCCTACGAGCAGTACTTC. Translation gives CASGGTAYEQYF.

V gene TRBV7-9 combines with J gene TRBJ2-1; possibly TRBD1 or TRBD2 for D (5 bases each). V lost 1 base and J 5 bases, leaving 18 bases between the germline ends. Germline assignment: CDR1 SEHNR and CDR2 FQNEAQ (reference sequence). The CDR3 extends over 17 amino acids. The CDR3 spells CASSLVSTGTTNNEQFF. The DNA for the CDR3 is TGTGCCAGCAGCTTAGTCAGCACCGGGACCACTAACAATGAGCAGTTCTTC.

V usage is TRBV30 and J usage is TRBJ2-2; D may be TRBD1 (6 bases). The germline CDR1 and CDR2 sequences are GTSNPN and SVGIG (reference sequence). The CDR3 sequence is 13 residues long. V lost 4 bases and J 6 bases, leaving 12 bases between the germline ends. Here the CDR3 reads CAWNLKGAGELFF. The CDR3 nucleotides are TGTGCCTGGAATCTAAAGGGGGCCGGGGAGCTGTTTTTT.